These T cell receptor beta chains were read from a single sample in a study of T cells in pancreatic ductal adenocarcinoma. Clones were sequenced by immunoSEQ multiplex PCR, and TCRdb holds only the in-frame ones, with some missing. The table includes over 7,000 clones, about nine tenths detected once. The sequenced material came from PBMCs. The receptor source for this set is a human donor with pancreatic ductal adenocarcinoma. CDR3s include the opening cysteine and the closing phenylalanine or tryptophan. Fields, in order: D gene, clone size, V gene, J gene, CDR3 DNA, CDR3 protein. A D gene is named only where the DNA matches it firmly. Where a row states a size, it is once, few, many or the class of an expanded clone; other rows omit it.

d_gene: TRBD1; abundance: -; v_gene: TRBV15; j_gene: TRBJ1-2; CDR3nt: TGTGCCACCAGCAGAGATGGACAGGGTTCTAACTATGGCTACACCTTC; CDR3aa: CATSRDGQGSNYGYTF
d_gene: -; abundance: -; v_gene: TRBV1; j_gene: TRBJ2-7; CDR3nt: TGCACCAGCAGCCCAATCAGGGCAGGACGGGAGGTTCCCATAATCTACGAGCAGTACTTC; CDR3aa: CTSSPIRAGREVPIIYEQYF
d_gene: TRBD1; abundance: -; v_gene: TRBV28; j_gene: TRBJ1-3; CDR3nt: TGTGCCAGCAAGGAGACAGGGGGCTCTGGAAACACCATATATTTT; CDR3aa: CASKETGGSGNTIYF
d_gene: -; abundance: -; v_gene: TRBV11-3; j_gene: TRBJ2-7; CDR3nt: TGTGCCAGCAGCTTAGATAGAGGGGGGGCCCTCTCCTACGAGCAGTACTTC; CDR3aa: CASSLDRGGALSYEQYF
d_gene: -; abundance: -; v_gene: TRBV5-8; j_gene: TRBJ2-7; CDR3nt: TGTGCCAGCACCGACGGGACACACTCCTACGAGCAGTACTTC; CDR3aa: CASTDGTHSYEQYF
d_gene: TRBD2; abundance: -; v_gene: TRBV9; j_gene: TRBJ2-5; CDR3nt: TGTGCCAGCAGCATTAGCGGGGGGCCTCAAGAGACCCAGTACTTC; CDR3aa: CASSISGGPQETQYF
d_gene: -; abundance: once; v_gene: TRBV19; j_gene: TRBJ1-1; CDR3nt: TGTGCCAGTAGTGTGATGGGCCGGGAAAACACTGAAGCTTTCTTT; CDR3aa: CASSVMGRENTEAFF
d_gene: -; abundance: -; v_gene: TRBV7-2; j_gene: TRBJ2-5; CDR3nt: TGTGCCAGCAGCTTAGTTGGCACCTTATTCCAAGAGACCCAGTACTTC; CDR3aa: CASSLVGTLFQETQYF
d_gene: TRBD2; abundance: -; v_gene: TRBV9; j_gene: TRBJ2-3; CDR3nt: TGTGCCAGCAGCCCGGGACTAGCGGGGGCTGGAGATACGCAGTATTTT; CDR3aa: CASSPGLAGAGDTQYF
d_gene: TRBD1; abundance: -; v_gene: TRBV5-4; j_gene: TRBJ2-7; CDR3nt: TGTGCCAGCAGCGGAGGGACAGGGCACAACGAGCAGTACTTC; CDR3aa: CASSGGTGHNEQYF
d_gene: TRBD2; abundance: -; v_gene: TRBV7-2; j_gene: TRBJ2-3; CDR3nt: TGTGCCAGCAGCAGAGCGGGGACCACAGATACGCAGTATTTT; CDR3aa: CASSRAGTTDTQYF
d_gene: -; abundance: -; v_gene: TRBV5-1; j_gene: TRBJ2-1; CDR3nt: TGCGCCAGCAGGCATGGGCAGGGGAACAACAATGAGCAGTTCTTC; CDR3aa: CASRHGQGNNNEQFF
d_gene: TRBD1; abundance: -; v_gene: TRBV11-2; j_gene: TRBJ2-7; CDR3nt: TGTGCCAGCAGCTTAGATTACAGGGGGTTGTATGGGGAGCAGTACTTC; CDR3aa: CASSLDYRGLYGEQYF
d_gene: -; abundance: -; v_gene: TRBV18; j_gene: TRBJ1-2; CDR3nt: TGTGCCAGCTCACCACTCGCAGGAACTTTCTATGGCTACACCTTC; CDR3aa: CASSPLAGTFYGYTF
d_gene: -; abundance: -; v_gene: TRBV29-1; j_gene: TRBJ2-1; CDR3nt: TGCAGCCCCCGGTTCTACAATGAGCAGTTCTTC; CDR3aa: CSPRFYNEQFF
d_gene: -; abundance: -; v_gene: TRBV7-6; j_gene: TRBJ1-6; CDR3nt: TGTGCCAGCAGCTTAGAGGGGGGGGGTAATTCACCCCTCCACTTT; CDR3aa: CASSLEGGGNSPLHF
d_gene: TRBD1; abundance: -; v_gene: TRBV30; j_gene: TRBJ1-4; CDR3nt: TGTGCCTGGAGTAGGGGGCTCAGTAATGAAAAACTGTTTTTT; CDR3aa: CAWSRGLSNEKLFF
d_gene: -; abundance: few; v_gene: TRBV4-2; j_gene: TRBJ1-5; CDR3nt: TGTGCCAGCAGCCAAAAAGTTCTAGGCCAACAGCCCCAGCATTTT; CDR3aa: CASSQKVLGQQPQHF
d_gene: -; abundance: -; v_gene: TRBV28; j_gene: TRBJ1-2; CDR3nt: TGTGCCACATCCCGGGGGAGTGCCAGAGGGTATGGCTACACCTTC; CDR3aa: CATSRGSARGYGYTF
d_gene: -; abundance: -; v_gene: TRBV7-2; j_gene: TRBJ2-5; CDR3nt: TGTGCCAGCAGCTTAGTCCCCCCGAGCGAGACCCAGTACTTC; CDR3aa: CASSLVPPSETQYF
d_gene: TRBD1; abundance: -; v_gene: TRBV5-1; j_gene: TRBJ1-5; CDR3nt: TGCGCCAGCAGCGATGGACAGGGGGGCAATCAGCCCCAGCATTTT; CDR3aa: CASSDGQGGNQPQHF
d_gene: -; abundance: once; v_gene: TRBV1; j_gene: TRBJ2-7; CDR3nt: TGCACCAGCAGCCAACTGAGTAACTCCTACGAGCAGTACTTC; CDR3aa: CTSSQLSNSYEQYF
d_gene: -; abundance: -; v_gene: TRBV19; j_gene: TRBJ1-5; CDR3nt: TGTGCCAGTAGCAGCAAACACGGACAGAGACGGCAGCCCCAGCATTTT; CDR3aa: CASSSKHGQRRQPQHF
d_gene: TRBD1; abundance: -; v_gene: TRBV11-3; j_gene: TRBJ1-1; CDR3nt: TGTGCCAGCAGCTTAGGTTTTAGGGGACAGGGTGAAGCTTTCTTT; CDR3aa: CASSLGFRGQGEAFF
d_gene: TRBD2; abundance: -; v_gene: TRBV5-1; j_gene: TRBJ2-7; CDR3nt: TGCGCCAGCAGCTTCGGACTAGCGGAGATCTACGAGCAGTACTTC; CDR3aa: CASSFGLAEIYEQYF